These 23 T cell receptor beta chains share one sample of origin, sequenced in a study of T-cell memory formation after mild COVID-19. TCRdb recomputed calls from the 5' RACE reads with MiXCR, one row per CDR3 protein. The data contain about 560,000 distinct CDR3 sequences, 17% of them singletons. The sequencing sample was made of PBMCs or a T cell subset sorted from them (not recorded which). Receptors originate from an adult woman who had mild COVID-19 (a few samples of this study predate the infection). Cell type and time point are not known.

This clonotype has more than one count but fewer than ten. The rearrangement uses TRBV20-1 and TRBJ1-5; D call uncertain. V was trimmed by 7 bases and J by 0 bases, leaving 19 bases between them. The CDR3 runs 16 residues. Germline loops: CDR1 DFQATT, CDR2 SNEGSKA (reference sequence). The DNA of the CDR3 is TGCAGTGTCATCCCAGGAAGACAAATTAGCAATCAGCCCCAGCATTTT. It translates to CSVIPGRQISNQPQHF.

This clonotype showed up just a few times. The chain carries TRBV2 and TRBJ2-1; 9 positions match TRBD2. There are 18 residues in the CDR3. Germline-derived CDR1 and CDR2 are SNHLY and FYNNEI. J gave up 0 bases and V 9 bases, and 15 bases lay outside the gene matches. CDR3 sequence: CASLDGTSRGSSYNEQFF. The CDR3 coding sequence is TGTGCCAGTCTCGATGGGACTAGCCGGGGGAGCTCCTACAATGAGCAGTTCTTC.

In its sample, this clonotype was seen many times. The V call is TRBV7-9, the J call TRBJ2-7; TRBD2 matches at 10 bases. CDR3 length equals 16 residues. V trimming: 5 bases; J trimming: 2 bases; junction bases outside the gene matches: 9. Germline V gene sequence: CDR1 SEHNR, CDR2 FQNEAQ (reference sequence). CDR3 DNA: TGTGCCAGCAGCCCGAGGACTAGCGGATTAACCTACGAGCAGTACTTC. It encodes CASSPRTSGLTYEQYF.

CDR3 residues: CASRGAEQNQPQHF. The CDR3 DNA is TGTGCCAGTAGGGGGGCAGAGCAGAATCAGCCCCAGCATTTT. V usage is TRBV27 and J usage is TRBJ1-5; perhaps TRBD1 as D (6 bases). Trimming shortened V by 9 bases and J by 4 bases, and 16 bases separated the two germline ends. Germline CDR1 is MNHEY and CDR2 is SMNVEV (reference sequence). This CDR3 has 14 residues.

The table lists this clonotype with many counts. The rearrangement joins TRBV7-9 to TRBJ2-3; 7 bases match TRBD1. V lost 6 bases and J lost 9; bases outside the gene matches: 6. Germline values: CDR1 SEHNR, CDR2 FQNEAQ (reference sequence). The CDR3 runs 12 residues. The DNA for the CDR3 is TGTGCCAGCAGAGACAGGGCCCCCACGCAGTATTTT. It encodes CASRDRAPTQYF.

CDR3 nucleotide sequence: TGTGCCTGTACAAGGACAGCGACCAACACCGGGGAGCTGTTTTTT. Protein product: CACTRTATNTGELFF. The rearrangement links TRBV3-1 to TRBJ2-2; D is possibly TRBD1 (6 bases). Germline V gene sequence: CDR1 LGHDT, CDR2 YNNKEL (reference sequence). Trimming removed 11 bases from V and 2 bases from J, with 18 bases in between. The CDR3 sequence is 15 residues long.

This clonotype was detected only a few times. The chain couples TRBV2 to TRBJ2-5; TRBD1 or TRBD2 may be the D gene (6 bases each). Germline V CDR1 and CDR2: SNHLY, FYNNEI. The CDR3 has 13 amino acids. The V and J ends lost 7 bases and 5 bases respectively, with 14 bases between them. CDR3 sequence reads: CASKGGGRETQYF. CDR3 sequence (DNA): TGTGCCAGCAAAGGAGGGGGGAGGGAGACCCAGTACTTC.

The chain uses TRBV13 and TRBJ2-1; 7 bases are shared with TRBD2. The CDR3 totals 15 residues. Germline-derived CDR1 and CDR2 are PRHDT and FYEKMQ (reference sequence). After removal of 5 bases from V and 5 bases from J, the junction contained 9 bases not matched to a gene. CDR3 coding DNA: TGTGCCAGCAGCGAACCCGGGACTATCGACAATGAGCAGTTCTTC. Protein sequence: CASSEPGTIDNEQFF. Based on the CDR3 plus reference TRBV13 and TRBJ2-1, the full variable domain is AAGVIQSPRHLIKEKRETATLKCYPIPRHDTVYWYQQGPGQDPQFLISFYEKMQSDKGSIPDRFSAQQFSDYHSELNMSSLELGDSALYFCASSEPGTIDNEQFFGPGTRLTVL.

The chain employs TRBV4-2 and TRBJ2-7; 8 nucleotides align to TRBD2. CDR3 length equals 16 residues. Germline CDR1 LGHNA, CDR2 YNFKEQ. Trimming removed 4 bases from V and 2 bases from J; junction bases left unmatched: 10. CDR3 nucleotide sequence: TGTGCCAGCAGCCCAGGTAGCGGGGTCGGCGCCTACGAGCAGTACTTC. Its protein product is CASSPGSGVGAYEQYF.

This clonotype came up a few times. The chain carries TRBV5-1 and TRBJ2-2; TRBD1 is a possible D gene (6 bases). The CDR3 totals 16 residues. Germline CDR1 is SGHRS and CDR2 is YFSETQ. Trimming took off 4 bases at V and 0 bases at J, with 13 bases between the two ends. Written as DNA, the CDR3 is TGCGCCAGCAGCACCGGGACACAGGCGAACACCGGGGAGCTGTTTTTT. It specifies CASSTGTQANTGELFF.

In this sample, this clonotype turned up many times. A junction end diverges from the germline sequence, so it may reflect a read error. The chain links TRBV12-3 or TRBV12-4 to TRBJ1-5; a weak D match, TRBD1 (5 bases). The CDR3 consists of 13 residues. CDR3 residues: CASSLGPGQPQHF. The DNA of the CDR3 is TGTGCCAGCAGCTTAGGCCCAGGGCAGCCCCAGCATTTT.

This clonotype was picked up a small number of times. In DNA, the CDR3 is TGTGCCAGTAGTCTGTGGGGCCGCACAGATACGCAGTATTTT. The encoded protein is CASSLWGRTDTQYF. The genes are TRBV19 and TRBJ2-3; tentatively, D is TRBD1 (5 bases). This CDR3 contains 14 residues. Germline V CDR1 and CDR2: LNHDA, SQIVND (reference sequence). Trimming removed 5 bases at V and 1 base at J, with 10 bases between.

J is TRBJ1-1 and V is TRBV5-1; D may be TRBD1 (6 bases). The CDR3 has 15 residues. V was shortened by 1 base and J by 3 bases, with 13 bases between the two germline ends. Germline assignment: CDR1 SGHRS and CDR2 YFSETQ. The CDR3, as DNA: TGCGCCAGCAGCTTGAGGGGGGGGAGCGACACTGAAGCTTTCTTT. Its protein is CASSLRGGSDTEAFF.

The rearrangement uses TRBV12-3 or TRBV12-4 and TRBJ1-1; D is possibly TRBD1 (5 bases). This CDR3 is 13 amino acids long. V was pared by 3 bases and J by 5 bases, with 10 bases between. CDR3 residues: CASSFGGMTEAFF. The CDR3 DNA reads as TGTGCCAGCAGTTTTGGGGGGATGACTGAAGCTTTCTTT.

The sample holds many counts of this clonotype. The chain has TRBV5-1 and TRBJ2-6, with D hard to call. The CDR3 has 15 amino acids. CDR1 SGHRS and CDR2 YFSETQ come from the germline V gene. V lost 2 bases, J lost 0 bases, and 6 bases lay in between. This chain's CDR3 is CASSLTASGANVLTF. CDR3 in DNA: TGCGCCAGCAGCTTAACGGCCTCTGGGGCCAACGTCCTGACTTTC.

This clonotype was observed a handful of times. This chain links TRBV7-6 with TRBJ2-7; TRBD2 matches 13 bases. This CDR3 comprises 15 residues. Trimming removed 5 bases from V and 6 bases from J; junction bases left unmatched: 7. Per the germline V gene, CDR1 is SGHVS and CDR2 is FNYEAQ. This chain's CDR3 is CASSPGTSGEGEQYF. The CDR3 bases are TGTGCCAGCAGCCCCGGGACTAGCGGGGAAGGCGAGCAGTACTTC.

The CDR3, as DNA: TGTGCCAGCAGCCCACAGGAATTGGGTGGCTACACCTTC. Encoded protein: CASSPQELGGYTF. The rearrangement joins TRBV7-6 to TRBJ1-2; D might be TRBD1 (5 bases). Between the trimmed V and J ends, which lost 5 bases and 7 bases, there was a span of 14 bases. This CDR3 contains 13 residues. Germline V gene lookup returns CDR1 SGHVS and CDR2 FNYEAQ.

The chain combines TRBV29-1 with TRBJ2-7; TRBD2 matches at 10 bases. V trimming: 5 bases; J trimming: 2 bases; junction bases outside the gene matches: 6. The CDR3 has 14 residues. Germline CDR1 SQVTM, CDR2 ANQGSEA. The CDR3 region is CSVRRTSGTYEQYF. For the CDR3, the DNA is TGCAGCGTTCGTCGGACTAGCGGTACCTACGAGCAGTACTTC.

In its sample, this clonotype was seen a few times. The genes are TRBV11-2 and TRBJ1-5; D gene unclear. V lost 5 bases to trimming and J lost 3 bases, with 8 bases between them. The CDR3 sequence is 13 residues long. The germline V gene encodes CDR1 SGHAT and CDR2 FQNNGV. CDR3 nucleotide sequence: TGTGCCAGCAGCCCGGACGACAATCAGCCCCAGCATTTT. Translating gives CASSPDDNQPQHF.

The CDR3 loop reads CASSEPGQGTYEQYF. CDR3 DNA: TGTGCCAGCAGTGAACCGGGACAGGGGACCTACGAGCAGTACTTC. J is TRBJ2-7 and V is TRBV2; 10 bases line up with TRBD1. The V gene's germline CDR1 is SNHLY and CDR2 FYNNEI. The CDR3 has 15 residues. The V segment lost 2 bases and the J segment 2 bases; nucleotides outside the gene matches: 3. The full variable domain, rest sourced from reference TRBV2 and TRBJ2-7, is EPEVTQTPSHQVTQMGQEVILRCVPISNHLYFYWYRQILGQKVEFLVSFYNNEISEKSEIFDDQFSVERPDGSNFTLKIRSTKLEDSAMYFCASSEPGQGTYEQYFGPGTRLTVT.

This clonotype has only a few counts. This chain joins TRBV7-6 and TRBJ2-7; 9 bases fit TRBD2. The V gene's germline CDR1 is SGHVS and CDR2 FNYEAQ. V was clipped by 4 bases and J by 2 bases; unmatched bases: 12. The CDR3 extends over 17 amino acids. The CDR3 here is CASSSLRRGGGAYEQYF. The CDR3 coding sequence is TGTGCCAGCAGCTCCTTACGGAGGGGCGGGGGGGCCTACGAGCAGTACTTC.

V is TRBV7-2 and J is TRBJ1-6; 7 bases match TRBD1. This CDR3 region has 16 residues. Germline V gene lookup returns CDR1 SGHTA and CDR2 FQGNSA. Trimming took 4 bases from V and 1 from J; bases not matched to a gene: 4. The CDR3 DNA follows: TGTGCCAGCAGCTCCAGGGGGACGTCCTATAATTCACCCCTCCACTTT. Translating gives CASSSRGTSYNSPLHF.

This chain joins TRBV20-1 and TRBJ2-7; 14 bases are a match to TRBD2. V trimming: 1 base; J trimming: 6 bases; junction bases outside the gene matches: 2. Germline-derived CDR1 and CDR2 are DFQATT and SNEGSKA (reference sequence). This CDR3 contains 14 residues. The CDR3 DNA follows: TGCAGTGCTAGAGTGGGACTAGCGGGAGTCGAGCAGTACTTC. Amino acids: CSARVGLAGVEQYF.